This entry describes one T cell receptor beta chain. Its antigen is currently unknown. In the same sample, other DNA sequences code for this CDR3. Assays captured roughly 9.3 x 10^4 TCR templates per sample. Sequencing was performed with immunoSEQ multiplex PCR; in TCRdb, only in-frame clones are kept and a portion is missing. The sample carries about 100,000 clones, more than 85% recorded once. The data originate from a study of siplizumab effects on memory and regulatory T cells. Study conclusions and caveats: Left unconfirmed was the suppressive function of proliferating Tregs from siplizumab cultures. There appeared to be greater diversity in naive T cells than in memory cells, and naive T cells seemed major contributors to the alloresponse.

Germline CDR1 and CDR2: SGHRS and YFSETQ. Trimming pared 0 bases from V and 5 bases from J, leaving 11 bases between. There are 14 residues in the CDR3. This sequence was found in a human donor in good health. V and J are TRBV5-1 and TRBJ1-1, with a possible D match to TRBD1 (6 bases). The source material was Tregs sorted from blood. The CDR3 is CASSLDRVNTEAFF. In DNA, the CDR3 is TGCGCCAGCAGCTTGGACAGGGTAAATACTGAAGCTTTCTTT.